This T cell receptor (beta chain) derives from a study of OX40 agonist ivuxolimab in advanced cancers. Study summary: Patients were dosed intravenously with ivuxolimab at 0.01 to 10 mg/kg every 2 weeks.

Germline CDR1 is LGHNA and CDR2 is YNFKEQ. This CDR3 is 17 amino acids long. Trimming at V came to 1 base and at J to 3 bases, leaving 8 bases not matched to a gene. TCRdb's table, derived via immunoSEQ multiplex PCR, lists solely in-frame clones and lacks some. This table holds more than 45,000 clones, 80% to 95% found once. The clonotype comes from an adult with an advanced solid tumor such as melanoma, head and neck, liver or kidney cancer. The V gene is TRBV4-2, the J gene TRBJ1-1; 10 bases line up with TRBD1. Sequences were derived from CD4+ or CD8+ T cells sorted from blood, sampled in a trial of the OX40 agonist ivuxolimab. CDR3 nucleotides: TGTGCCAGCAGCCAAGTGATAGGGACAGGGGCGGACACTGAAGCTTTCTTT. Translated: CASSQVIGTGADTEAFF.